This T cell receptor beta chain was sequenced for a study of shared clonotypes between healthy human individuals. Points from the study as a whole: When compared with the clonotypes that were shared by all four sorted-subset donors, the non-shared clonotypes turned out to have lower generation probabilities. Researchers sampled blood only, noting tissue repertoires likely differ.

Across several immunoSEQ plates, the genomic DNA of each subset was split evenly. TCRdb keeps only in-frame clones here, not all; method: immunoSEQ multiplex PCR. The table shows 1.5 million to 2.5 million clones, with about 95% occurring only once. CD8 cells classed as naive were CD45RO-negative and positively selected for CCR7, excluding terminally differentiated effector memory CD45RA+ cells. Within Nashville, Tennessee resided all donors, each a Caucasian adult. On this clone: The antigen remains undetermined.

Germline loops: CDR1 MNHEY, CDR2 SVGAGI. The CDR3 is made up of 16 amino acids. V lost 1 base and J lost 3; bases outside the gene matches: 6. This chain connects TRBV6-5 to TRBJ1-2; 9 bases are a match to TRBD1. The origin of this receptor is a man between 18 and 35 years old in good health. The sequenced sample was naive CD8+ T cells sorted from blood. The CDR3: CASSYYNRGQDYGYTF. CDR3 DNA: TGTGCCAGCAGTTACTACAACAGGGGGCAGGACTATGGCTACACCTTC.